Listed below are T cell receptor beta chains from one sample, sequenced in a study of CDR3 diversity in severe acne. MiXCR, run by TCRdb on the PCR reads, gives a single entry per CDR3 protein. The sample has fewer than 90,000 distinct CDR3 sequences, under 60% seen once. Material: blood. These TCRs come from a male donor in good health, without acne. Each CDR3 is given with its conserved first and last residue. The D gene is left open where the match is weak. Clone size, where shown, is once, few, many, or a class for clones that have expanded.

v_call	j_call	d_call	clone_size	cdr3_nt	cdr3_aa
TRBV12-5	TRBJ1-1	-	many	TGTGCTAGTGGTTTGAATATCAAAACTGAAGCTTTCTTT	CASGLNIKTEAFF
TRBV20-1	TRBJ1-6	-	-	TGCAGTGCTAGAGATGGAGGAGAGGGTAATTCACCCCTCCACTTT	CSARDGGEGNSPLHF
TRBV2	TRBJ1-2	-	few	TGTGCCAGCAGCCTCGACCAGGTACCTGGCTACACCTTC	CASSLDQVPGYTF
TRBV28	TRBJ1-4	-	many	TGTGCCAGCACCGTACCCGGGAGCCTGCGGGAAAAACTGTTTTTT	CASTVPGSLREKLFF
TRBV20-1	TRBJ2-3	TRBD1	-	TGCAGTGCTAGGACAGGGGCCGCAGATACGCGGTATTTT	CSARTGAADTRYF
TRBV30	TRBJ1-6	TRBD1	many	TGTGCCTGGACCCAGACAGGGAATGCCAATTCACCCCTCCACTTT	CAWTQTGNANSPLHF
TRBV28	TRBJ2-7	-	-	TGTGCCAGCCGGGAGATCCGCTACGACGAGCAGTACTTC	CASREIRYDEQYF
TRBV7-2	TRBJ2-7	TRBD2	-	TGTGCCAGCAGCTTAGCGAGCGGACTAGCGGGAGGGCCCTCCTACGAGCAGTACTTC	CASSLASGLAGGPSYEQYF
TRBV20-1	TRBJ1-3	-	-	TGCAGTGCTAGACCGACGCTCTCTGGAAACACCATATATTTT	CSARPTLSGNTIYF
TRBV5-1	TRBJ1-1	-	-	TGCGCCAGCAGCTTGGGGCAGGGGAACGCTGGAGCTTTCTTT	CASSLGQGNAGAFF
TRBV7-9	TRBJ2-7	-	-	TGTGCCAGCAGCGTTGAAGGTTGGGACGGGCCCTACGAGCAGTACTTC	CASSVEGWDGPYEQYF
TRBV2	TRBJ1-2	-	-	TGTGCCAGCACGAAAGTCCAGGCAACTAACTATGGCTACACCTTC	CASTKVQATNYGYTF
TRBV10-3	TRBJ2-7	-	once	TGTGCCGCACGTAGGGACGGGAACTCCTACGAGCAGTACTTC	CAARRDGNSYEQYF
TRBV6-4	TRBJ2-2	-	-	TGTGCCAGCAGTGGGGGGGCCACCGGGGAGCTGTTTTTT	CASSGGATGELFF
TRBV19	TRBJ2-7	TRBD1	-	TGTGCCAGTAGTCCTTCCAGGACAGGGGAGTTTCAGCAGTACTTC	CASSPSRTGEFQQYF
TRBV6-1	TRBJ1-4	-	few	TGTGCCAGCAGTGAAGTCCGAGAAAAACTGTTTTTT	CASSEVREKLFF
TRBV5-1	TRBJ1-3	TRBD1	-	TGCGCCAGCAGCCCCGGCGGGACAGGGGCAGGTAGAAACACCATATATTTT	CASSPGGTGAGRNTIYF
TRBV2	TRBJ2-5	-	-	TGTGCCAGCAGTGGTTCAGGGTACCTAGAGACCCAGTACTTC	CASSGSGYLETQYF
TRBV24-1	TRBJ2-7	-	few	TGTGCCACCAGTGATCCGAAAACCAGTCCACACTCCTACGAGCAGTACTTC	CATSDPKTSPHSYEQYF
TRBV28	TRBJ1-2	TRBD1	-	TGTGCCAGCAGTTACGGGACAGGGGATTATGGCTACACCTTC	CASSYGTGDYGYTF
TRBV9	TRBJ2-1	-	-	TGTGCCAGCAGCGCACTCACAGATACGCAGTTCTTC	CASSALTDTQFF
TRBV5-1	TRBJ1-1	TRBD1	-	TGCGCCAGCAGCTCCTCCGACAGGGGTCGGGCTTTCTTT	CASSSSDRGRAFF
TRBV7-9	TRBJ2-1	TRBD1	many	TGTGCCAGCAGCCCCGGGGACAGGGCCTACAATGAGCAGTTCTTC	CASSPGDRAYNEQFF
TRBV24-1	TRBJ2-3	-	-	TGTGCCACCGGTGATTCCCCCGAAACTCGGTATTTT	CATGDSPETRYF
TRBV11-3	TRBJ2-2	TRBD2	few	TGTGCCAGCAGCACTAGCGGGAGGCCCGGGGAGCTGTCTTTT	CASSTSGRPGELSF
TRBV5-5	TRBJ1-4	TRBD1	few	TGTGCCAGCACGGACAGGGGGGAAAAACTGTTTTTT	CASTDRGEKLFF
TRBV5-4	TRBJ2-7	TRBD2	-	TGTGCCAGCAGCCGTACTAGCGGGGGGACTACCTACGAGCAGTACTTC	CASSRTSGGTTYEQYF
TRBV6-1	TRBJ2-7	-	many	TGTGCCAGCAGGGAAAGGTCCTACGAGCAGTACTTT	CASRERSYEQYF
TRBV19	TRBJ2-4	TRBD2	-	TGTGCCAGTAGTCCCTCCGGGACTAGCTACGTTGTTCAGTACTTC	CASSPSGTSYVVQYF
TRBV29-1	TRBJ2-7	TRBD2	many	TGCAGCGTAGGGGGACTAGCGGGATTCTACGAGCAGTACTTC	CSVGGLAGFYEQYF
TRBV6-6	TRBJ2-7	-	-	TGTGCCAGCAGAAAAGAGATGGCCGGAACATCCTACGAGCAGTACTTC	CASRKEMAGTSYEQYF
TRBV7-7	TRBJ2-7	-	-	TGTGCTGGGAATTGGACTGCCTCCTACGAGCAGTACTTC	CAGNWTASYEQYF